A single sample is the source of the 10 T cell receptor beta chains below, sequenced in a study of blood T cell repertoires in COVID-19. Clones were sequenced by immunoSEQ multiplex PCR, and TCRdb holds only the in-frame ones, with some missing. The sample yields more than 150,000 clones, 80% seen once. Material for sequencing was PBMCs or T cells enriched from blood (not recorded which). These receptors originate from a man in his 60s who had been exposed to COVID-19.

The chain combines TRBV6-1 with TRBJ2-1; 7 bases agree with TRBD2. V lost 2 bases, J lost 9 bases, and 4 bases stayed unmatched. Germline values: CDR1 MNHNS, CDR2 SASEGT. The CDR3 has 13 amino acids. The CDR3, as DNA: TGTGCCAGCAGTGAACCGTGGGAGGGTGAGCAGTTCTTC. Its protein is CASSEPWEGEQFF.

Only one count was recorded for this clone. CDR3: CASSERPGNYGYTF. Here the CDR3 DNA reads TGTGCCAGCAGTGAACGCCCGGGTAACTATGGCTACACCTTC. The chain employs TRBV6-1 and TRBJ1-2; no clear D. Trimming pared 2 bases from V and 1 base from J, leaving 8 bases between. Looked up from germline, CDR1 is MNHNS and CDR2 is SASEGT. The CDR3 runs to 14 residues.

This clone turned up a few times. The J gene is TRBJ2-5, the V gene TRBV10-3; possible D gene TRBD2, 5 bases. CDR3 length equals 14 residues. Per the germline V gene, CDR1 is ENHRY and CDR2 is SYGVKD. Trimming stripped 7 bases from V and 2 bases from J, with 14 bases between. Here the CDR3 DNA reads TGTGCCATCAAGAGGGAAGGCTCTCAAGAGACCCAGTACTTC. Translation gives CAIKREGSQETQYF.

The CDR3 bases are TGTGCCAGCAGTTTAGGGCAAAGGGGTTCCTACGAGCAGTACTTC. Encoded protein: CASSLGQRGSYEQYF. The chain recombines TRBV27 with TRBJ2-7, with D perhaps matching TRBD1 (5 bases). Per germline, CDR1 MNHEY and CDR2 SMNVEV (reference sequence). The CDR3 is 15 amino acids. V was pared by 2 bases and J by 1 base, with 12 bases between.

In this sample, this clone turned up once. The chain combines TRBV4-1 with TRBJ2-2; 7 bases fit TRBD1. The CDR3 loop spans 17 amino acids. V was pared by 0 bases and J by 6 bases, with 10 bases of the junction left unmatched. Germline CDR1 and CDR2: MGHRA and YSYEKL. CDR3 in amino acids: CASSQEGTDRLSGELFF. The CDR3 DNA sequence: TGCGCCAGCAGCCAAGAAGGGACAGATCGATTATCCGGGGAGCTGTTTTTT.

This sequence joins TRBV24-1 and TRBJ2-3; 7 nucleotides agree with TRBD2. Per germline, CDR1 KGHDR and CDR2 SFDVKD. Trimming cost V 3 bases and J 6 bases; bases outside gene matches: 14. The CDR3 covers 17 residues. The CDR3 loop reads CATSDPSPSGNPDTQYF. Here the CDR3 DNA reads TGTGCCACCAGTGATCCTTCTCCCAGCGGGAACCCGGATACGCAGTATTTT.

This rearrangement joins TRBV6-5 to TRBJ1-2; D not certain. Trimming took 4 bases from V and 2 from J, leaving 11 bases between them. The CDR3 runs 14 residues. Per germline, CDR1 MNHEY and CDR2 SVGAGI. CDR3 region: CASSFDSGNYGYTF. DNA for the CDR3: TGTGCCAGCAGTTTTGATTCGGGGAACTATGGCTACACCTTC.

The chain uses TRBV6-5 and TRBJ2-3; no reliable D call. Deletions cut 5 bases from V and 2 bases from J, with 8 bases between. CDR1 is MNHEY and CDR2 is SVGAGI in the germline V gene. The CDR3 is 13 amino acids. CDR3 in DNA: TGTGCCAGCAGTCCGACTTACACAGATACGCAGTATTTT. It specifies CASSPTYTDTQYF.

In its sample, this clone was seen a few times. The chain couples TRBV18 to TRBJ2-2, with 9 bases that match TRBD2. The junction had 12 bases not matched to a gene; V was cut back by 6 bases and J by 4 bases. Per germline, CDR1 KGHSH and CDR2 LQKENI. CDR3 length: 17 amino acids. Here the CDR3 reads CASSPFSLAGLTGELFF. The CDR3 nucleotides read TGTGCCAGCTCCCCCTTCTCTCTAGCGGGGCTCACCGGGGAGCTGTTTTTT. The complete variable domain, with remaining parts taken from reference TRBV18 and TRBJ2-2, reads NAGVMQNPRHLVRRRGQEARLRCSPMKGHSHVYWYRQLPEEGLKFMVYLQKENIIDESGMPKERFSAEFPKEGPSILRIQQVVRGDSAAYFCASSPFSLAGLTGELFFGEGSRLTVL.

This CDR3 is CASRVPALSPLHF. The CDR3 bases are TGTGCCAGCAGAGTTCCCGCTCTATCACCCCTCCACTTT. V usage is TRBV12-3 or TRBV12-4 and J usage is TRBJ1-6; D not certain. The CDR3 loop spans 13 amino acids. Trimming took off 6 bases at V and 10 bases at J, with 13 bases between the two ends.